This TCR beta chain was captured by sequencing in a study of identical twins. Findings and limits, study-wide: Invariant MAIT and iNKT cells may have partly biased zero-insertion analyses. There was an excess of low generation probability in the out-of-frame alpha sequences that twins shared. With monozygotic twins, out-of-frame TCR alpha sharing exceeded what models estimated.

The table lists this clonotype with a few counts. Its antigen is not known. A single record per CDR3 protein comes from TCRdb applying MiXCR to the 5' RACE reads. The table lists 700,000 or so distinct CDR3 sequences, over 8.5% of them singletons. This CDR3 is built from 17 residues. Trimming pared 6 bases from V and 1 base from J, leaving 21 bases between. Germline lookup yields CDR1 MNHEY and CDR2 SVGEGT. These data are also associated with another study on yellow fever vaccine responses in identical twins.

The chain uses TRBV6-2 or TRBV6-3 and TRBJ2-5, with D possibly being TRBD1 (6 bases). The source of this sequence is a woman aged 18-30 years in good health. The sequenced material came from PBMCs. The CDR3 DNA follows: TGTGCCAGCAGAAAAAGCGTCGTAGGGGACACCCAAGAGACCCAGTACTTC. Translating it yields CASRKSVVGDTQETQYF.